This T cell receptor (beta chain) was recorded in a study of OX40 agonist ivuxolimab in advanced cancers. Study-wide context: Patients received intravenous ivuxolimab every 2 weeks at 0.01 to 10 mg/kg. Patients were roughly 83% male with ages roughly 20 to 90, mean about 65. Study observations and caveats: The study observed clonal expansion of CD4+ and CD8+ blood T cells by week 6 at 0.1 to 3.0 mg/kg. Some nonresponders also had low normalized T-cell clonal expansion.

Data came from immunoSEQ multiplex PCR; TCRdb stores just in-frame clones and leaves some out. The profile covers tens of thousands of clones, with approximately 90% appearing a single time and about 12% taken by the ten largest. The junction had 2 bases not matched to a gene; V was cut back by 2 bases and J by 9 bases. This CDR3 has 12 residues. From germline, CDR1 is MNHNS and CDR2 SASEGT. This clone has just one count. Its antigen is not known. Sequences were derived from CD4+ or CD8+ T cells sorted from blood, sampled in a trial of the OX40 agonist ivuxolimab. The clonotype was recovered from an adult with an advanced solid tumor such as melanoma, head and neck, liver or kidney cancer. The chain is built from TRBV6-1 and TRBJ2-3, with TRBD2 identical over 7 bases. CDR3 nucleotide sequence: TGTGCCAGCAGTGAAATCGGGGGGACGCAGTATTTT. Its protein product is CASSEIGGTQYF.